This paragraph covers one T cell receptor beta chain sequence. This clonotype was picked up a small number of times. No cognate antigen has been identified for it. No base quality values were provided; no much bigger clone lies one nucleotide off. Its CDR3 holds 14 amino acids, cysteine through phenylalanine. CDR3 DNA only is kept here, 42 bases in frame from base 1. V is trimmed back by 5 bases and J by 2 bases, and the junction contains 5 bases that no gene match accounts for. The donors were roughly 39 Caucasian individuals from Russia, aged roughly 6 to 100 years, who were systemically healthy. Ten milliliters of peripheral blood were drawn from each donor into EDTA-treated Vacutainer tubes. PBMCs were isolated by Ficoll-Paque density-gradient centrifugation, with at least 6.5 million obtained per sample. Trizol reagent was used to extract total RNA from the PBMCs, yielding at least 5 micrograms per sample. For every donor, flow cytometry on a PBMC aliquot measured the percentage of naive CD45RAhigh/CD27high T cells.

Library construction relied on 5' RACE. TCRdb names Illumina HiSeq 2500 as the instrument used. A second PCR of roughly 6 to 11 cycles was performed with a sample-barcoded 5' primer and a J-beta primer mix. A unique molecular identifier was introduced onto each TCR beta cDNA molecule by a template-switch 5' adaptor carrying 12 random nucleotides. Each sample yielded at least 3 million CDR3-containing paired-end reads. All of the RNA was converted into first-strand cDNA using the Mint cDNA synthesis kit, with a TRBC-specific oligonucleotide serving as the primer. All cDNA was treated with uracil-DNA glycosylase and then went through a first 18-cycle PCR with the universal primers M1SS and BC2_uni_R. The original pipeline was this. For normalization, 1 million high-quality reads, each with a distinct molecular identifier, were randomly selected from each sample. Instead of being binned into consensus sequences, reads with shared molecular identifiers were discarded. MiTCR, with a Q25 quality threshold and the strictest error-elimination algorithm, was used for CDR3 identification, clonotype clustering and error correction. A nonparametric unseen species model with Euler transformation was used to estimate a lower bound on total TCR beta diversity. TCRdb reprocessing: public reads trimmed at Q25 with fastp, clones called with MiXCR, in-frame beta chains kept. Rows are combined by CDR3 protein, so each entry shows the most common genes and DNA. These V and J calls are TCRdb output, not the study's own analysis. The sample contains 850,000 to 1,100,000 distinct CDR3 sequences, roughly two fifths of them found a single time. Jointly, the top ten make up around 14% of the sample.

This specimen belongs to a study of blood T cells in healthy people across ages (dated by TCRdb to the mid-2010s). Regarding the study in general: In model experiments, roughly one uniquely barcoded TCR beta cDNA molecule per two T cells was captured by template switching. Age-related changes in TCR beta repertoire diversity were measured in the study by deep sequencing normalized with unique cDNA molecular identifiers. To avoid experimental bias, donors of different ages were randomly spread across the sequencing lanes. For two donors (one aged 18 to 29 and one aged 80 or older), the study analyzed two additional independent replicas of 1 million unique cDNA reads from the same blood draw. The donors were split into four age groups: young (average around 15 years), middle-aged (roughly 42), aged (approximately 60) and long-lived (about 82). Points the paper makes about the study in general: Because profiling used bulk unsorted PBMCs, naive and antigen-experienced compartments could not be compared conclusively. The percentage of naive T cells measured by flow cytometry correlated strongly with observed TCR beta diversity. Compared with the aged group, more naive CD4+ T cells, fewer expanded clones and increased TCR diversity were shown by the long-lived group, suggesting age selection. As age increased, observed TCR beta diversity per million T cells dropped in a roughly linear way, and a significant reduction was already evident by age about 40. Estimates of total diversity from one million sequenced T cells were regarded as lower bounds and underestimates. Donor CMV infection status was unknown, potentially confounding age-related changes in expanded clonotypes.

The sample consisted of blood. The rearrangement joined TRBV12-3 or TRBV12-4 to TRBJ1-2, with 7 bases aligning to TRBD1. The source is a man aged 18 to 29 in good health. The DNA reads TGTGCCAGCAGTACAGGACAGGAGAACTATGGCTACACCTTC. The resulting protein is CASSTGQENYGYTF.